A selection of T cell receptor beta chains follows, all from one sample in a study of OX40 agonist ivuxolimab in advanced cancers. The method was immunoSEQ multiplex PCR; TCRdb's version includes in-frame clones alone and lacks a portion of them. The sample yields 100,000 to 110,000 clones, 75% to 95% seen once. The source was CD4+ or CD8+ T cells sorted from blood, collected in a trial of the OX40 agonist ivuxolimab. The receptors here all came from an adult with an advanced solid tumor such as melanoma, head and neck, liver or kidney cancer. CDR3s include the opening cysteine and the closing phenylalanine or tryptophan. Fields, in order: clone size, J gene, D gene, V gene, CDR3 protein, CDR3 DNA. A D gene is named only where the DNA matches it firmly. Rows may omit the clone size; those that give it use once, few, many or a size class.

abundance: -; j_gene: TRBJ2-2; d_gene: -; v_gene: TRBV7-2; CDR3aa: CASRRDSNTGELFF; CDR3nt: TGTGCCAGCCGCCGGGATTCGAACACCGGGGAGCTGTTTTTT
abundance: once; j_gene: TRBJ2-5; d_gene: TRBD1; v_gene: TRBV6-1; CDR3aa: CASSEIGLGGGETQYF; CDR3nt: TGTGCCAGCAGTGAAATAGGGTTAGGGGGCGGGGAGACCCAGTACTTC
abundance: once; j_gene: TRBJ2-3; d_gene: -; v_gene: TRBV11-2; CDR3aa: CASSRGPVTDTQYF; CDR3nt: TGTGCCAGCAGCAGGGGACCCGTCACAGATACGCAGTATTTT
abundance: once; j_gene: TRBJ2-2; d_gene: -; v_gene: TRBV5-1; CDR3aa: CASSSEAMTGELFF; CDR3nt: TGCGCCAGCAGCTCGGAGGCAATGACCGGGGAGCTGTTTTTT
abundance: -; j_gene: TRBJ1-2; d_gene: -; v_gene: TRBV5-6; CDR3aa: CASSLWKGYGYTF; CDR3nt: TGTGCCAGCAGCTTGTGGAAGGGCTATGGCTACACCTTC
abundance: -; j_gene: TRBJ2-3; d_gene: -; v_gene: TRBV10-3; CDR3aa: CAIRGASEVTDTQYF; CDR3nt: TGTGCCATCAGGGGGGCTAGCGAAGTCACAGATACGCAGTATTTT
abundance: -; j_gene: TRBJ2-3; d_gene: TRBD2; v_gene: TRBV12-5; CDR3aa: CASGLGPGLAGVGVIDTQYF; CDR3nt: TGTGCTAGTGGTTTGGGACCGGGACTAGCGGGAGTAGGGGTTATAGATACGCAGTATTTT
abundance: -; j_gene: TRBJ1-4; d_gene: -; v_gene: TRBV9; CDR3aa: CASSPRQDTNEKLFF; CDR3nt: TGTGCCAGCAGCCCACGACAGGACACTAATGAAAAACTGTTTTTT
abundance: once; j_gene: TRBJ2-1; d_gene: -; v_gene: TRBV5-1; CDR3aa: CASSQGGFSYNEQFF; CDR3nt: TGCGCCAGCAGCCAAGGCGGGTTTTCCTACAATGAGCAGTTCTTC
abundance: -; j_gene: TRBJ2-5; d_gene: TRBD1; v_gene: TRBV18; CDR3aa: CASSPPTTGGSETQYF; CDR3nt: TGTGCCAGCTCACCACCGACGACAGGGGGTTCAGAGACCCAGTACTTC
abundance: -; j_gene: TRBJ2-2; d_gene: -; v_gene: TRBV2; CDR3aa: CASSEASRGTGELFF; CDR3nt: TGTGCCAGCAGTGAGGCTAGTCGAGGGACCGGGGAGCTGTTTTTT
abundance: -; j_gene: TRBJ2-7; d_gene: -; v_gene: TRBV2; CDR3aa: CASSFPSGEKSYEQYF; CDR3nt: TGTGCCAGCAGTTTCCCCTCAGGGGAGAAATCCTACGAGCAGTACTTC
abundance: -; j_gene: TRBJ2-7; d_gene: -; v_gene: TRBV2; CDR3aa: CANQRAVSSYEQYF; CDR3nt: TGTGCCAACCAAAGGGCGGTTAGCTCCTACGAGCAGTACTTC
abundance: -; j_gene: TRBJ2-7; d_gene: TRBD1; v_gene: TRBV6-5; CDR3aa: CASSYSTGSPIYF; CDR3nt: TGTGCCAGCAGTTACTCGACAGGGAGTCCTATCTACTTC
abundance: few; j_gene: TRBJ1-1; d_gene: -; v_gene: TRBV5-6; CDR3aa: CASSLATEAFF; CDR3nt: TGTGCCAGCAGCTTGGCCACTGAAGCTTTCTTT
abundance: -; j_gene: TRBJ1-3; d_gene: TRBD1; v_gene: TRBV2; CDR3aa: CASSGTGGIGNTIYF; CDR3nt: TGTGCCAGCAGTGGGACAGGGGGCATTGGAAACACCATATATTTT
abundance: -; j_gene: TRBJ2-5; d_gene: TRBD2; v_gene: TRBV7-2; CDR3aa: CASSPSGGRAGETQYF; CDR3nt: TGTGCCAGCAGCCCTAGTGGCGGGAGGGCCGGGGAGACCCAGTACTTC
abundance: -; j_gene: TRBJ2-1; d_gene: -; v_gene: TRBV28; CDR3aa: CASSYGVPHNNEQFF; CDR3nt: TGTGCCAGCAGTTACGGAGTTCCGCACAACAATGAGCAGTTCTTC
abundance: -; j_gene: TRBJ2-7; d_gene: TRBD2; v_gene: TRBV6-1; CDR3aa: CASSELSGRDREQYF; CDR3nt: TGTGCCAGCAGTGAACTTAGCGGGAGGGACCGCGAGCAGTACTTC
abundance: -; j_gene: TRBJ1-1; d_gene: -; v_gene: TRBV28; CDR3aa: CASSLVGARDTEAFF; CDR3nt: TGTGCCAGCAGTTTAGTTGGGGCGAGGGACACTGAAGCTTTCTTT
abundance: -; j_gene: TRBJ2-5; d_gene: -; v_gene: TRBV5-1; CDR3aa: CASRDPSQETQYF; CDR3nt: TGCGCCAGCAGGGACCCATCTCAAGAGACCCAGTACTTC
abundance: -; j_gene: TRBJ2-1; d_gene: TRBD2; v_gene: TRBV5-1; CDR3aa: CASSLIAGPDNEQFF; CDR3nt: TGCGCCAGCAGCTTGATAGCGGGGCCAGACAATGAGCAGTTCTTC
abundance: -; j_gene: TRBJ2-2; d_gene: TRBD2; v_gene: TRBV11-2; CDR3aa: CASSPPGTRNTGELFF; CDR3nt: TGTGCCAGCAGCCCCCCCGGGACTAGGAACACCGGGGAGCTGTTTTTT
abundance: -; j_gene: TRBJ1-1; d_gene: TRBD1; v_gene: TRBV5-1; CDR3aa: CASTTAGTVSGEAFF; CDR3nt: TGCGCCAGCACCACGGCCGGGACAGTCTCGGGGGAAGCTTTCTTT
abundance: -; j_gene: TRBJ2-2; d_gene: -; v_gene: TRBV7-9; CDR3aa: CASSLNDMLAGELFF; CDR3nt: TGTGCCAGCAGCTTAAACGATATGCTCGCCGGGGAGCTGTTTTTT
abundance: -; j_gene: TRBJ2-2; d_gene: -; v_gene: TRBV6-4; CDR3aa: CASSDLGGTGELFF; CDR3nt: TGTGCCAGCAGTGACTTGGGGGGCACCGGGGAGCTGTTTTTT
abundance: -; j_gene: TRBJ2-3; d_gene: TRBD2; v_gene: TRBV9; CDR3aa: CASSVDHGRATDTQYF; CDR3nt: TGTGCCAGCAGCGTAGATCACGGGAGGGCCACGGATACGCAGTATTTT
abundance: once; j_gene: TRBJ2-7; d_gene: -; v_gene: TRBV6-5; CDR3aa: CASSSNPRGEQYF; CDR3nt: TGTGCCAGCAGTTCGAACCCCCGCGGGGAGCAGTACTTC
abundance: -; j_gene: TRBJ2-3; d_gene: -; v_gene: TRBV29-1; CDR3aa: CSGAIGTDTQYF; CDR3nt: TGCAGCGGAGCTATCGGCACAGATACGCAGTATTTT
abundance: -; j_gene: TRBJ2-1; d_gene: TRBD1; v_gene: TRBV18; CDR3aa: CASSLDRGTDEQFF; CDR3nt: TGTGCCAGCTCCTTGGACAGGGGAACCGATGAGCAGTTCTTC
abundance: -; j_gene: TRBJ2-1; d_gene: -; v_gene: TRBV7-9; CDR3aa: CASTAGFDFEQFF; CDR3nt: TGTGCCAGCACGGCGGGATTCGACTTTGAGCAGTTCTTC
abundance: -; j_gene: TRBJ1-5; d_gene: TRBD1; v_gene: TRBV6-5; CDR3aa: CASSKQGARQPQHF; CDR3nt: TGTGCCAGTTCCAAACAGGGGGCAAGGCAGCCCCAGCATTTT
abundance: -; j_gene: TRBJ2-7; d_gene: -; v_gene: TRBV7-2; CDR3aa: CASSQKSNPWEQYF; CDR3nt: TGTGCCAGCAGCCAAAAGTCTAACCCTTGGGAGCAGTACTTC
abundance: -; j_gene: TRBJ2-2; d_gene: -; v_gene: TRBV5-1; CDR3aa: CASSLSSGYTGELFF; CDR3nt: TGCGCCAGCAGCTTGTCGTCAGGTTACACCGGGGAGCTGTTTTTT
abundance: -; j_gene: TRBJ1-2; d_gene: -; v_gene: TRBV28; CDR3aa: CASRLGLVGYTF; CDR3nt: TGTGCCAGCAGATTAGGGTTGGTTGGCTACACCTTC
abundance: -; j_gene: TRBJ2-7; d_gene: -; v_gene: TRBV2; CDR3aa: CASSKGGGPYEQYF; CDR3nt: TGTGCCAGCAGCAAAGGGGGAGGCCCCTACGAGCAGTACTTC
abundance: -; j_gene: TRBJ2-3; d_gene: -; v_gene: TRBV7-7; CDR3aa: CASSLEQTSYTQYF; CDR3nt: TGTGCTAGCAGCTTAGAACAAACATCCTATACGCAGTATTTT
abundance: -; j_gene: TRBJ2-7; d_gene: -; v_gene: TRBV11-2; CDR3aa: CASSLLGNSYEQYF; CDR3nt: TGTGCCAGCAGCTTACTCGGGAACTCCTACGAGCAGTACTTC
abundance: -; j_gene: TRBJ2-3; d_gene: -; v_gene: TRBV5-1; CDR3aa: CASSLSRDTQYF; CDR3nt: TGCGCCAGCAGCTTGAGCCGAGATACGCAGTATTTT
abundance: -; j_gene: TRBJ2-7; d_gene: -; v_gene: TRBV4-1; CDR3aa: CASSQDGARASYEQYF; CDR3nt: TGCGCCAGCAGCCAAGATGGGGCGAGGGCCTCCTACGAGCAGTACTTC
abundance: -; j_gene: TRBJ1-2; d_gene: -; v_gene: TRBV5-1; CDR3aa: CASSLERAGGYTF; CDR3nt: TGCGCCAGCAGCTTGGAGAGGGCCGGGGGCTACACCTTC
abundance: -; j_gene: TRBJ2-7; d_gene: -; v_gene: TRBV18; CDR3aa: CASSLASFYEQYF; CDR3nt: TGTGCCAGCTCACTTGCCAGTTTCTACGAGCAGTACTTC
abundance: -; j_gene: TRBJ2-1; d_gene: TRBD2; v_gene: TRBV28; CDR3aa: CASRQGGNGFYEQFF; CDR3nt: TGTGCCAGCCGTCAGGGAGGGAATGGATTCTATGAGCAGTTCTTC
abundance: -; j_gene: TRBJ2-1; d_gene: -; v_gene: TRBV6-5; CDR3aa: CASGARPYNEQFF; CDR3nt: TGTGCCAGCGGGGCTCGCCCCTACAATGAGCAGTTCTTC
abundance: -; j_gene: TRBJ2-3; d_gene: -; v_gene: TRBV6-1; CDR3aa: CASMAVYSTDTQYF; CDR3nt: TGTGCCAGCATGGCGGTCTATAGCACAGATACGCAGTATTTT
abundance: -; j_gene: TRBJ2-2; d_gene: -; v_gene: TRBV18; CDR3aa: CASSPRTAGELFF; CDR3nt: TGTGCCAGCTCACCACGGACAGCTGGGGAGCTGTTTTTT